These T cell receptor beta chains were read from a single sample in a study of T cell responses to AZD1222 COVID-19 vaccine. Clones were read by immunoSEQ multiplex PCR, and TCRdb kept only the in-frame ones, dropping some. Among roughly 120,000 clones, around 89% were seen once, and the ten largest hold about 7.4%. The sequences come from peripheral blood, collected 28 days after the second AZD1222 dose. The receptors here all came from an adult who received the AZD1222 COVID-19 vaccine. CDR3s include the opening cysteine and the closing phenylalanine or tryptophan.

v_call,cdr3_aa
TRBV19,CASSIFPTSSYNEQFF
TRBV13,CASSLGAGRISYEQYF
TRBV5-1,CASSLVGGKSPLHF
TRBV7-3,CASGWGAGYEQFF
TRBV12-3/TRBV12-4,CASSLGRFYGYTF
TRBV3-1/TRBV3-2,CASSQGPGAHIYF
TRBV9,CASSVGLAGGNNEQFF
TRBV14,CASSLSPDSLLGYGYTF
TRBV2,CASSEIRGAFF
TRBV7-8,CASSLRTPGSPLHF
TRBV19,CASNEDRSYNEQFF
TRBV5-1,CASSAGQQVQETQYF
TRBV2,CASRQGLTGELFF
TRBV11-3,CASSLSGGILGTQYF
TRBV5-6,CASSRTIIRDTEAFF
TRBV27,CASSHLAGISEAQETQYF
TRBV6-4,CASSDSREGNTEAFF
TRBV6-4,CASSDSVEILSSYNSPLHF
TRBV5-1,CASSLAGDTGGYTF
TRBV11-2,CASSLDRGYYEQYF
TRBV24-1,CATSDTGTGEEETQYF
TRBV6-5,CASSYSQGLGYGYTF
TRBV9,CASSVGDNSPLHF
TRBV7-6,CASSLRSPGELFF
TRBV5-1,CASSLGTDLYEQYF
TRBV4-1,CASSQETATNEKLFF
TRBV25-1,CASKGILSTDTQYF
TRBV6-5,CASSNSNTEAFF
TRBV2,CASRALTGSDSTNEKLFF
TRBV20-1,CSASDRGETQYF
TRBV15,CATSRDLGASRFYEQYF
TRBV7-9,CASSLNQGRRNQPQHF
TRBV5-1,CASSHAAGLDEQYF
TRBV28,CASSFSLGLTDTQYF
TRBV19,CASSISRGGYSPLHF
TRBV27,CASSFPTSGGPSTDTQYF
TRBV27,CASSSGGGRSNQPQHF
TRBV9,CASSVGSSPRGNSPLHF
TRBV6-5,CASTRQGSYEQYF
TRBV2,CAAGGVPGELFF
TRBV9,CASSLRGDRGLETQYF
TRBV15,CATSRDSGTASYNEQFF
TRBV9,CASSVHPGANTGELFF
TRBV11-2,CASSWVRGAGEAFF
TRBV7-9,CASSLGGQPQHF
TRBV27,CASSLRSTGVQAYEQYF
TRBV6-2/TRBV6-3,CASSYHYEQYF
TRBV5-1,CASSPVYDSPLHF
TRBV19,CASSIEPGGLAGVYNEQFF
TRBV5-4,CASSLGGLAGGEQFF
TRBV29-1,CSVGGGADTQYF
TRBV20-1,CSASRRDEQFF
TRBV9,CASSVDLGVNEKLFF
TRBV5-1,CASSLQGAMDTEAFF
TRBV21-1,CASSKDRDRGTVNGYTF
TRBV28,CASSGLAAQFF
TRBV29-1,CSVATGTGSYEQYF
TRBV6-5,CASTPLMNTEAFF
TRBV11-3,CASSVQDSDTEAFF